This T cell receptor beta chain was retrieved from a study of blood T cells in healthy people across ages. V shed 3 bases and J 5 bases; nucleotides not matched to a gene: 16. The CDR3 extends over 17 amino acids. Germline V gene data show CDR1 as LGHNA and CDR2 as YSLEER. A second PCR, run for about 7 to 11 cycles, used a sample-barcoded 5' primer plus a J-beta primer mix. TCRdb independently ran MiXCR on the 5' RACE reads; one entry per CDR3 protein. This sample has 650,000 to 800,000 distinct CDR3 sequences, with under 55% found just once. This sequence joins TRBV4-3 and TRBJ2-7; 7 bases align to TRBD1. This clonotype was obtained from a man in his 60s in good health. The sample was blood. The CDR3 reads CASSQEVVTGPVHEQYF. The DNA of the CDR3 is TGCGCCAGCAGCCAGGAAGTCGTGACAGGGCCCGTCCACGAGCAGTACTTC.